These T cell receptor beta chains were read from a single sample in a study of blood T cell repertoires in COVID-19. Data came from immunoSEQ multiplex PCR; TCRdb stores just in-frame clones and leaves some out. The sample holds about 200,000 clones; about nine tenths are singletons and the top ten take around 1.5%. Sequencing was performed on peripheral blood. These receptors all come from a man aged 18 to 29 with active or convalescent COVID-19. The CDR3 runs from the conserved cysteine through the conserved F or W. The D gene is left open where the match is weak. Size values are once, few and many counts, or a class for expanded clones, and some rows have none.

CDR3 protein	CDR3 DNA	clone size	CDR3 length	J gene	D gene	V gene
CASSRSASAAIQYF	TGTGCCAGCTCACGATCAGCTAGCGCAGCGATTCAGTACTTC	-	14	TRBJ2-4	-	TRBV18
CASSLGAGEQFF	TGTGCCAGCAGTTTGGGAGCTGGTGAGCAGTTCTTC	-	12	TRBJ2-1	-	TRBV27
CAWRGTDGNTEAFF	TGTGCCTGGAGGGGGACAGACGGGAACACTGAAGCTTTCTTT	-	14	TRBJ1-1	TRBD1	TRBV30
CASSFQSGEQYF	TGTGCCAGCAGCTTTCAGAGCGGCGAGCAGTACTTC	-	12	TRBJ2-7	-	TRBV3-1/TRBV3-2
CASNEAPRPGEEAFF	TGTGCCAGCAATGAAGCGCCCCGACCCGGAGAAGAAGCTTTCTTT	-	15	TRBJ1-1	-	TRBV2
CASRQGLYNEQFF	TGTGCCAGTCGACAGGGACTCTACAATGAGCAGTTCTTC	once	13	TRBJ2-1	-	TRBV19
CASSEAPGTGRNTIYF	TGTGCCAGCAGTGAAGCGCCTGGGACAGGGAGAAACACCATATATTTT	-	16	TRBJ1-3	TRBD1	TRBV6-1
CATSRVPTGEYGYTF	TGTGCCACCAGCAGAGTCCCTACAGGGGAATATGGCTACACCTTC	-	15	TRBJ1-2	TRBD1	TRBV15
CASYLAGAINEQFF	TGTGCCAGCTACCTAGCGGGGGCCATTAATGAGCAGTTCTTC	-	14	TRBJ2-1	TRBD2	TRBV14
CASSPRGVNTEAFF	TGTGCCAGCAGCCCCCGAGGCGTGAACACTGAAGCTTTCTTT	-	14	TRBJ1-1	-	TRBV9
CASSLSGAVAYEQYF	TGCGCCAGCAGCTTGTCAGGGGCGGTGGCCTACGAGCAGTACTTC	once	15	TRBJ2-7	-	TRBV5-1
CASSPVGADQPQHF	TGTGCCAGCAGTCCTGTGGGAGCAGATCAGCCCCAGCATTTT	-	14	TRBJ1-5	-	TRBV6-5
CSVARGQIGRAFF	TGCAGCGTTGCTAGGGGGCAGATCGGCCGAGCTTTCTTT	-	13	TRBJ1-1	TRBD1	TRBV29-1
CASSLYRGNTEAFF	TGCGCCAGCAGCTTGTACAGGGGAAATACTGAAGCTTTCTTT	-	14	TRBJ1-1	TRBD1	TRBV5-1
CSVVIHLSEGTQYF	TGCAGCGTTGTTATTCACTTAAGCGAAGGTACGCAGTATTTT	-	14	TRBJ2-3	-	TRBV29-1
CASSEGQGIRTGELFF	TGTGCCAGCAGCGAGGGACAGGGGATTCGGACCGGGGAGCTGTTTTTT	-	16	TRBJ2-2	TRBD1	TRBV9
CASSFQGDGGTQYF	TGTGCCAGCAGCTTCCAGGGCGATGGTGGGACCCAGTACTTC	-	14	TRBJ2-5	-	TRBV7-3
CASSQVRQVTGELFF	TGTGCCAGCAGCCAAGTCAGGCAGGTTACCGGGGAGCTGTTTTTT	-	15	TRBJ2-2	-	TRBV14
CASSPGQASYNEQFF	TGTGCCAGCAGCCCGGGACAGGCTTCGTACAATGAGCAGTTCTTC	-	15	TRBJ2-1	TRBD1	TRBV7-9
CASSYSEIAGRGETQYF	TGTGCCAGCAGTTACTCGGAGATAGCGGGAAGGGGAGAGACCCAGTACTTC	-	17	TRBJ2-5	TRBD2	TRBV6-2/TRBV6-3
CASSWQGNTEAFF	TGTGCCAGCAGTTGGCAGGGGAACACTGAAGCTTTCTTT	-	13	TRBJ1-1	-	TRBV27
CASSLFGGRGHEQFF	TGTGCCAGCAGCTTATTTGGCGGGAGAGGCCATGAGCAGTTCTTC	-	15	TRBJ2-1	TRBD2	TRBV7-6
CASSVSGDEKLFF	TGTGCCAGCTCCGTCTCCGGGGATGAAAAACTGTTTTTT	-	13	TRBJ1-4	-	TRBV6-5
CASKRDRGGYEQYF	TGTGCCAGCAAGAGGGACAGGGGGGGCTACGAGCAGTACTTC	few	14	TRBJ2-7	TRBD1	TRBV6-5
CASTPMGPAVNEQFF	TGTGCCAGCACTCCCATGGGCCCTGCTGTCAATGAGCAGTTCTTC	-	15	TRBJ2-1	-	TRBV6-5
CASSPSYSRVRTEAFF	TGTGCCAGCTCACCCTCGTATTCCAGGGTTCGAACTGAAGCTTTCTTT	-	16	TRBJ1-1	-	TRBV18
CASSVTSGGNEQYF	TGTGCCAGCAGCGTGACTAGCGGAGGGAACGAGCAGTACTTC	-	14	TRBJ2-7	TRBD2	TRBV7-9
CASSLPVPGELFF	TGTGCCAGTAGTCTACCTGTTCCCGGGGAGCTGTTTTTT	-	13	TRBJ2-2	-	TRBV19
CSGGERRNEKLFF	TGCAGCGGGGGGGAGAGGCGGAATGAAAAACTGTTTTTT	few	13	TRBJ1-4	-	TRBV29-1
CASITPGTGVSVF	TGTGCCAGCATCACCCCCGGGACAGGAGTCTCGGTATTC	-	13	TRBJ1-2	TRBD1	TRBV6-5
CATSDLQTGDRGDYNEQFF	TGTGCCACCAGTGATTTGCAAACGGGCGACAGGGGAGACTACAATGAGCAGTTCTTC	-	19	TRBJ2-1	TRBD1	TRBV24-1
CASSLESPRGRVYNEQFF	TGTGCCAGCAGTTTAGAGTCTCCGCGCGGCAGGGTATACAATGAGCAGTTCTTC	-	18	TRBJ2-1	-	TRBV27
CASSSTGGRETQYF	TGTGCCAGTAGCTCCACAGGGGGTCGAGAGACCCAGTACTTC	-	14	TRBJ2-5	TRBD1	TRBV19
CASSPVTGVPNQPQHF	TGTGCCAGTAGTCCAGTGACAGGGGTCCCCAATCAGCCCCAGCATTTT	-	16	TRBJ1-5	TRBD1	TRBV19
CASSSQDRGRDTGELFF	TGTGCCAGCAGCTCACAAGACAGGGGGCGCGACACCGGGGAGCTGTTTTTT	-	17	TRBJ2-2	TRBD1	TRBV7-2
CASSVDRSGRSSYNEQFF	TGTGCCAGCAGCGTAGATAGGAGCGGAAGAAGCTCCTACAATGAGCAGTTCTTC	-	18	TRBJ2-1	-	TRBV9
CASSLSTPSHSGNTIYF	TGTGCCAGCAGCCTAAGTACTCCTTCCCACTCTGGAAACACCATATATTTT	-	17	TRBJ1-3	-	TRBV7-9
CASSEIAGIGTEAFF	TGTGCCAGCAGTGAAATAGCGGGGATCGGCACTGAAGCTTTCTTT	once	15	TRBJ1-1	-	TRBV2
CASSVTGGMAGELFF	TGTGCCAGCAGCGTCACAGGAGGGATGGCCGGGGAGCTGTTTTTT	-	15	TRBJ2-2	-	TRBV9
CASSLTGGREQYF	TGTGCCAGCAGTTTGACAGGGGGCCGGGAGCAGTACTTC	-	13	TRBJ2-7	TRBD1	TRBV6-5
CASSQDAGGYGYTF	TGTGCCAGCAGCCAAGATGCGGGGGGCTATGGCTACACCTTC	-	14	TRBJ1-2	-	TRBV3-1/TRBV3-2
CASSPLLGADTEAFF	TGTGCCAGCAGCCCCTTACTGGGGGCCGACACTGAAGCTTTCTTT	once	15	TRBJ1-1	-	TRBV28
CASSYGGGGSLYEQYF	TGTGCCAGCAGTTACGGGGGTGGCGGGAGTTTGTACGAGCAGTACTTC	-	16	TRBJ2-7	TRBD2	TRBV6-2/TRBV6-3
CASSPGQGKNQPQHF	TGTGCCAGCTCACCAGGACAGGGAAAAAATCAGCCCCAGCATTTT	-	15	TRBJ1-5	TRBD1	TRBV18
CASSFRGDSGNTIYF	TGTGCCAGCAGCTTCAGGGGCGACTCTGGAAACACCATATATTTT	once	15	TRBJ1-3	-	TRBV7-2
CASSQRGELFF	TGTGCCAGCAGCCAGCGGGGGGAGCTGTTTTTT	-	11	TRBJ2-2	-	TRBV3-1/TRBV3-2
CASSSGRGSGNTIYF	TGTGCTAGCAGCTCGGGGAGAGGGTCTGGAAACACCATATATTTT	-	15	TRBJ1-3	-	TRBV7-7
CASSTDRTGNSPLHF	TGTGCCAGTAGTACCGACCGGACAGGGAATTCACCCCTCCACTTT	-	15	TRBJ1-6	TRBD1	TRBV19
CASSSWTGYEQYF	TGCGCCAGCAGCTCCTGGACAGGCTACGAGCAGTACTTC	-	13	TRBJ2-7	TRBD1	TRBV5-1
CSVVRQDNANTGELFF	TGCAGCGTTGTGCGGCAGGACAATGCGAACACCGGGGAGCTGTTTTTT	-	16	TRBJ2-2	-	TRBV29-1
CATQRQGRYGYTF	TGTGCCACCCAGAGACAGGGGCGTTATGGCTACACCTTC	once	13	TRBJ1-2	TRBD1	TRBV15